Described below is a single T cell receptor beta chain sequence and its context. Its antigen is unknown. Measured with immunoSEQ multiplex PCR; TCRdb has only the in-frame clones, and not every one. The sample lists roughly 20,000 clones; 60% to 80% were seen once. Time point reported: cycle 4 day 1 (C4D1), after less than seven weeks of nivolumab. Every one of the patients relapsed after autologous stem cell transplantation (brentuximab vedotin exposure was variable). Magnetic negative selection of thawed PBMCs was the method by which CD4+ T cells were purified. V lost 5 bases and J lost 8, with 7 bases in between. The germline gives CDR1 LGHNT, CDR2 FRNRAP. The CDR3 runs to 11 residues. The sample belongs to a study of PD-1 blockade in classical Hodgkin lymphoma. Overall study findings and caveats: Why repertoires differed is undefined; disease activity or prior therapy possibly contributed.

The sequence came from a human donor with classical Hodgkin lymphoma. The source material was CD4+ T cells from blood, sampled before the fourth cycle of nivolumab. The chain carries TRBV12-5 and TRBJ2-1; no clear D gene. The CDR3 coding sequence is TGTGCTAGTGGTCTTATCGATGAGCAGTTCTTC. Residues: CASGLIDEQFF. Drawing the rest from reference TRBV12-5 and TRBJ2-1, the complete variable domain is DARVTQTPRHKVTEMGQEVTMRCQPILGHNTVFWYRQTMMQGLELLAYFRNRAPLDDSGMPKDRFSAEMPDATLATLKIQPSEPRDSAVYFCASGLIDEQFFGPGTRLTVL.